This T cell receptor (beta chain) emerged from a study of identical twins. On this clonotype: The antigen is unknown.

MiXCR, applied by TCRdb to the 5' RACE reads, yields one record per CDR3 protein. The sample shows 400,000 to 550,000 distinct CDR3 sequences, 20% to 25% of them seen only once. CDR1 and CDR2 (germline): LGHNA, YSLEER. The CDR3 has 15 residues. The V end lost 0 bases, the J end lost 0 bases, and 8 bases lay between the germline ends. The study, taken as a whole, reports: Reduced insertions were recorded for abundant cord blood beta clonotypes, with no such pattern in memory repertoires.

The data also belong to a second study, concerning T cells expressing NK-cell markers. As reported in that work: In the group of eight sequenced donors, seven were HCMV-seropositive and one was seronegative. HCMV specificity was not established for the expanded NKG2C+ T cell clones.

The chain is built from TRBV4-3 and TRBJ1-2; D gene uncertain. The source is a woman between 18 and 30 years old in good health. Sequenced sample: CD4+ T cells sorted from blood. DNA for the CDR3: TGCGCCAGCAGCCAAGAGCGGGGAGCTAACTATGGCTACACCTTC. Translated, it gives CASSQERGANYGYTF.